This T cell receptor beta chain was recovered during a study of human T cells and chemical hapten exposure. As for this clonotype: An end of the junction differs from the germline gene, which may be a read error.

Per the study methods: Ranging from about 23,224 to 700,000, TCR counts per sample had a median value of 95,638. TCRdb independently ran MiXCR on the RACE reads; one entry per CDR3 protein. These V and J calls originate from TCRdb's pipeline instead of the authors' own analysis. This table holds 200,000 to 300,000 distinct CDR3 sequences, over 8% found once. Time point reported: pre-sensitization, week 0. Stated treatment: therapeutic diphenylcyclopropenone sensitization with weekly scalp DPC. The CDR3 contains 12 residues. Germline values: CDR1 SQVTM, CDR2 ANQGSEA. The gene calls are TRBV29-1 and TRBJ2-3; D is perhaps TRBD1 (6 bases). Sample: whole blood, taken in connection with sensitization to the hapten diphenylcyclopropenone (DPC). This receptor was obtained from a woman aged 40 to 55 with alopecia areata. Some clones in this sample may be carry-over from other donors' samples. The CDR3 loop is CGVSRQVDTQYF. CDR3 in DNA: TGCGGCGTTTCGAGACAGGTGGATACGCAGTATTTT.